This T cell receptor (beta chain) stems from a study of T cell responses to AZD1222 COVID-19 vaccine. Study-wide context: Second-dose intervals near 4 or 12 weeks were combined.

CDR3 length: 14 residues. CDR1 is SEHNR, CDR2 FQNEAQ, per germline (reference sequence). Losses at the gene ends were 6 bases for V and 4 bases for J; bases not matched to a gene: 6. Points on this clone: Antigen unknown.

Findings and caveats of the study: Nearly half of spike-specific TCRs reportedly go after variant regions that carry no mutations.

Method: immunoSEQ multiplex PCR; TCRdb's copy keeps in-frame clones and lacks some. In the table there are 72,000 or so clones, 87% of which are singletons. The material was peripheral blood, obtained on day 0 of AZD1222 vaccination. The chain links TRBV7-9 to TRBJ1-1; 9 nucleotides align to TRBD1. The sequence was collected from an adult in good health. DNA of the CDR3: TGTGCCAGCAGGCCGGACAGGGGAGGCACTGAAGCTTTCTTT. Protein: CASRPDRGGTEAFF.